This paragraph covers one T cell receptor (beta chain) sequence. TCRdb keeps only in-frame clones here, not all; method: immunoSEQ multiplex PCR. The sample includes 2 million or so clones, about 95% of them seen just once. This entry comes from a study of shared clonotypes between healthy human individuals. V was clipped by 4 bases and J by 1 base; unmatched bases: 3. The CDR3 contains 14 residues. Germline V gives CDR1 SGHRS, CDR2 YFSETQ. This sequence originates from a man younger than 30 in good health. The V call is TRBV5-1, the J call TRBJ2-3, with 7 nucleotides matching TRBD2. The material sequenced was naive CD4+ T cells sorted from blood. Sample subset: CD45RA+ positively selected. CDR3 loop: CASSPGGRTDTQYF. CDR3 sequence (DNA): TGCGCCAGCAGCCCGGGGGGACGCACAGATACGCAGTATTTT.